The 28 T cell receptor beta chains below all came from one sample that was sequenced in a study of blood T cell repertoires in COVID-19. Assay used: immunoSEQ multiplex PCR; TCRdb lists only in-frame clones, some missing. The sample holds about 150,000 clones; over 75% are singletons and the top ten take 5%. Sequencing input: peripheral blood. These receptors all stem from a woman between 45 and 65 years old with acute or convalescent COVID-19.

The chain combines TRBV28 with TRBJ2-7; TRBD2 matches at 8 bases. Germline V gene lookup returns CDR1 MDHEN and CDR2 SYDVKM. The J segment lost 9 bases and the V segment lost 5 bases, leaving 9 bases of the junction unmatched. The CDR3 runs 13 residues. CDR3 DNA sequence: TGTGCCAGCAGTCAAGGACTCGGGAGGGGGCAGTACTTC. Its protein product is CASSQGLGRGQYF. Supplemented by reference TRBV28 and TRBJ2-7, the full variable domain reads DVKVTQSSRYLVKRTGEKVFLECVQDMDHENMFWYRQDPGLGLRLIYFSYDVKMKEKGDIPEGYSVSREKKERFSLILESASTNQTSMYLCASSQGLGRGQYFGPGTRLTVT.

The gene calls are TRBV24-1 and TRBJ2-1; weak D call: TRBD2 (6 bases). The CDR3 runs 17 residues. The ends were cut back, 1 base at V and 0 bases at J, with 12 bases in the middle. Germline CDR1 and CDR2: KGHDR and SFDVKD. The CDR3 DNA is TGTGCCACCAGTGATTTTAACGCGGGGAGCTCCTACAATGAGCAGTTCTTC. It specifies CATSDFNAGSSYNEQFF.

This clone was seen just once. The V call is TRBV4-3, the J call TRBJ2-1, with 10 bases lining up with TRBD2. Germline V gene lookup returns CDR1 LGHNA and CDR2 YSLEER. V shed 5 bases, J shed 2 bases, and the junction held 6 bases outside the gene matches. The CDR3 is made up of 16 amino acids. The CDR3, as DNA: TGCGCCAGCAGCTTGAGCGGGGGGGTAGCCTACAATGAGCAGTTCTTC. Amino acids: CASSLSGGVAYNEQFF.

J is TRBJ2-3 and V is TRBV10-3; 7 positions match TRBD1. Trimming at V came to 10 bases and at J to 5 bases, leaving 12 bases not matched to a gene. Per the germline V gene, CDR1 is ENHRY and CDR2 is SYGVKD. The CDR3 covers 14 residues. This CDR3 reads CATRGQSQGDTQYF. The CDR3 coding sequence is TGTGCCACCCGGGGACAGTCTCAGGGAGATACGCAGTATTTT.

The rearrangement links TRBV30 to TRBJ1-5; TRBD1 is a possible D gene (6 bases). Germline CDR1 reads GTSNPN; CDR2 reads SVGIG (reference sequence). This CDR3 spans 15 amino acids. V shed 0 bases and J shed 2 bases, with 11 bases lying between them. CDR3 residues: CAWSVRGKGNQPQHF. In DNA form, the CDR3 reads TGTGCCTGGAGTGTAAGGGGGAAGGGCAATCAGCCCCAGCATTTT.

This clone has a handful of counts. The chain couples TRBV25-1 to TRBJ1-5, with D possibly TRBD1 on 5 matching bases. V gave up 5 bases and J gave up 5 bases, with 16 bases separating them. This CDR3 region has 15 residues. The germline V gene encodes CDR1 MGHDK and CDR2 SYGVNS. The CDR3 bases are TGTGCCAGCAGTCTGGAAAGGGGAGGTTATCAGCCCCAGCATTTT. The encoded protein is CASSLERGGYQPQHF.

The CDR3 loop reads CASSVGPAGVATDTQYF. CDR3 coding DNA: TGTGCCAGCAGCGTAGGTCCAGCGGGGGTGGCCACAGATACGCAGTATTTT. The V call is TRBV9, the J call TRBJ2-3; 8 bases align to TRBD2. Losses at the gene ends were 0 bases for V and 2 bases for J; bases not matched to a gene: 8. Germline V CDR1 and CDR2: SGDLS, YYNGEE. CDR3 length: 17 residues.

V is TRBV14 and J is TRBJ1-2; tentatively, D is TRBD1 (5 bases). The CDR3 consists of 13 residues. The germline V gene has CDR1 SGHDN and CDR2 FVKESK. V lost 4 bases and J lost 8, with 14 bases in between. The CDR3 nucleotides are TGTGCCAGCAGCCGGAACTTCAGGGTGGGCTACACCTTC. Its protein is CASSRNFRVGYTF.

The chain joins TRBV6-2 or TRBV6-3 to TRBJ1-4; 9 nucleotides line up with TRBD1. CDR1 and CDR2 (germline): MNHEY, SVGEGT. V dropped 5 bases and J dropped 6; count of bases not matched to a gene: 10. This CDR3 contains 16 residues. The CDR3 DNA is TGTGCCAGCAGTCACGACAGGGGGAAGGTTCATGAAAAACTGTTTTTT. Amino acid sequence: CASSHDRGKVHEKLFF.

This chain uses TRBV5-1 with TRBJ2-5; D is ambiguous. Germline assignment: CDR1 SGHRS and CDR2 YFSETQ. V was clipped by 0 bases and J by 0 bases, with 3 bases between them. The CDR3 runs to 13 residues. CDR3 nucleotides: TGCGCCAGCAGCTTGGCCGACCAAGAGACCCAGTACTTC. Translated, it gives CASSLADQETQYF. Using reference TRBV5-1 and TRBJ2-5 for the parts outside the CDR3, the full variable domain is KAGVTQTPRYLIKTRGQQVTLSCSPISGHRSVSWYQQTPGQGLQFLFEYFSETQRNKGNFPGRFSGRQFSNSRSEMNVSTLELGDSALYLCASSLADQETQYFGPGTRLLVL.

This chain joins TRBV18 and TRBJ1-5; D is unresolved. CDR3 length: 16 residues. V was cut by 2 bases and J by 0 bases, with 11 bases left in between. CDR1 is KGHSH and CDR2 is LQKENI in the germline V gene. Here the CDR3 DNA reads TGTGCCAGCTCACCAACACACACAAATAGCAATCAGCCCCAGCATTTT. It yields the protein CASSPTHTNSNQPQHF.

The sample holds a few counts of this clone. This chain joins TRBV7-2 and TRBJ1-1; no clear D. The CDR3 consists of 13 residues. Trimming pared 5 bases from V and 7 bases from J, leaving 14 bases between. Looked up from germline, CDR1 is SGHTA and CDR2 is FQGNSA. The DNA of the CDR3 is TGTGCCAGCAGCCCGTGGGCGGGCGGTGAAGCTTTCTTT. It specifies CASSPWAGGEAFF. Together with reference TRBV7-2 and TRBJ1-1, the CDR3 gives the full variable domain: GAGVSQSPSNKVTEKGKDVELRCDPISGHTALYWYRQSLGQGLEFLIYFQGNSAPDKSGLPSDRFSAERTGGSVSTLTIQRTQQEDSAVYLCASSPWAGGEAFFGQGTRLTVV.

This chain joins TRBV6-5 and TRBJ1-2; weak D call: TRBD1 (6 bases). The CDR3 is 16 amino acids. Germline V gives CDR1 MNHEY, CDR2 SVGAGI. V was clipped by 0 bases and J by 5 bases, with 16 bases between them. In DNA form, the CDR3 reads TGTGCCAGCAGTTACTCGATGGCCGGCAGGGGATATGGCTACACCTTC. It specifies CASSYSMAGRGYGYTF.

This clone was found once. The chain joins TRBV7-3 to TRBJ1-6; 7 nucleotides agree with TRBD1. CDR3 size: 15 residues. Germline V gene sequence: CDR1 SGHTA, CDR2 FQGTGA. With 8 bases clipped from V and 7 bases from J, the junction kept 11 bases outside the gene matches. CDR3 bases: TGTGCCAGCGCCCTAACCGGGACAGCGAATTCACCCCTCCACTTT. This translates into CASALTGTANSPLHF.

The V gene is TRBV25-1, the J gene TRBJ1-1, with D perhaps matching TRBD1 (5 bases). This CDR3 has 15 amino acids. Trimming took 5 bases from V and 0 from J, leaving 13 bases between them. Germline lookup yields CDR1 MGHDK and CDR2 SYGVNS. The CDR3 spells CASSSMTDMNTEAFF. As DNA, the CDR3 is TGTGCCAGCAGTTCCATGACAGATATGAACACTGAAGCTTTCTTT.

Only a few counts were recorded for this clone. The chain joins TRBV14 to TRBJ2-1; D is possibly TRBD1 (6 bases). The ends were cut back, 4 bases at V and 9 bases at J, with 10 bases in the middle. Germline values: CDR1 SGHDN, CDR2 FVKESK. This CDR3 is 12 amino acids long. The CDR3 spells CASSRPTGEQFF. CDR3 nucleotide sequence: TGTGCCAGCAGCCGCCCGACAGGTGAGCAGTTCTTC.

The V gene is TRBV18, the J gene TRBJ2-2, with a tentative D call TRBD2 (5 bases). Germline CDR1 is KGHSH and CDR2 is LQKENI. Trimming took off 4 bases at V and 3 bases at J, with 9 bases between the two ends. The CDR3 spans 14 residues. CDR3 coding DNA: TGTGCCAGCTCACTTACGGGGTACACCGGGGAGCTGTTTTTT. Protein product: CASSLTGYTGELFF.

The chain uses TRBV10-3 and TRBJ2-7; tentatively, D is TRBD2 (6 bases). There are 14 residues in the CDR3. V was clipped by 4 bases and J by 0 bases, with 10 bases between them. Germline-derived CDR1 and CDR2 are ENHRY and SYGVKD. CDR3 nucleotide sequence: TGTGCCATCAGTGGTACCGGGAGCTCCTACGAGCAGTACTTC. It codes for CAISGTGSSYEQYF.

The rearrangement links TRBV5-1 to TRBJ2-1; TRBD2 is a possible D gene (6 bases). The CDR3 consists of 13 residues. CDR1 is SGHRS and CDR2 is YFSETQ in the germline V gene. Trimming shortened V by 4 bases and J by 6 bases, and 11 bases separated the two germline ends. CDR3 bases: TGCGCCAGCAGCCGGCCGGGGGTCAATGAGCAGTTCTTC. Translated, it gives CASSRPGVNEQFF.

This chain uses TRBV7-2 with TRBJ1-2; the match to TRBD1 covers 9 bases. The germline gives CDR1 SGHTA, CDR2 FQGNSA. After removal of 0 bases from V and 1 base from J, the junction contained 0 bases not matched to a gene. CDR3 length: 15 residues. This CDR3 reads CASSLATGGNYGYTF. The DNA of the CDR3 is TGTGCCAGCAGCTTAGCGACAGGGGGTAACTATGGCTACACCTTC.

The CDR3 DNA reads as TGTGCCAGCTCACCACAGCCTGGCAGGGGAGAGTCACCCCTCCACTTT. Its translation: CASSPQPGRGESPLHF. The chain uses TRBV18 and TRBJ1-6; a weak D match, TRBD1 (6 bases). V dropped 1 base and J dropped 10 bases, with 17 bases sitting between them. Germline values: CDR1 KGHSH, CDR2 LQKENI. The CDR3 sequence is 16 residues long.

The CDR3, as DNA: TGTGCCAGCAGCCGGGGACAGACTAGGAAATACAATGAGCAGTTCTTC. Amino acid sequence: CASSRGQTRKYNEQFF. J is TRBJ2-1 and V is TRBV3-1 (or the pseudogene TRBV3-2); D perhaps matches TRBD1 (7 bases). V was cut by 4 bases and J by 4 bases, with 17 bases left in between. The germline CDR1 and CDR2 sequences are LGHDT and YNNKEL (reference sequence). The CDR3 spans 16 residues.

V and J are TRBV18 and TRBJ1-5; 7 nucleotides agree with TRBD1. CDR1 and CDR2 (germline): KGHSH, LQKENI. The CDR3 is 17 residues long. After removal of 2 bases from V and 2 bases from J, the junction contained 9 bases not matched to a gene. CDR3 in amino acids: CASSPEIDREGNQPQHF. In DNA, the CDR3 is TGTGCCAGCTCACCAGAGATAGACAGGGAGGGCAATCAGCCCCAGCATTTT.

In DNA, the CDR3 is TGTGCCAGCGGGGGGGCGCTTGAAAACTATGGCTACACCTTC. Translating it yields CASGGALENYGYTF. The V gene is TRBV7-3, the J gene TRBJ1-2, with D possibly being TRBD1 (6 bases). The V and J ends lost 8 bases and 2 bases respectively, with 15 bases between them. Looked up from germline, CDR1 is SGHTA and CDR2 is FQGTGA. CDR3 length equals 14 residues.

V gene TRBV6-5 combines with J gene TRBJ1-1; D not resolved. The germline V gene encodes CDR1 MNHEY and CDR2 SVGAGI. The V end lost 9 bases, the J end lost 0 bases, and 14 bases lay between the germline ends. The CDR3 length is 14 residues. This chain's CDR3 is CASGRNTVNTEAFF. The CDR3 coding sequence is TGTGCCAGTGGAAGGAACACAGTGAACACTGAAGCTTTCTTT.

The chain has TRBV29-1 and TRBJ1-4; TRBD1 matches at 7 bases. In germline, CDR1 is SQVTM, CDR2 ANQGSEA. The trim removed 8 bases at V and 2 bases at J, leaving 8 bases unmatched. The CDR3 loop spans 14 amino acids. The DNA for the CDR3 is TGCAGCACGCGACAGGGCCCCACTAATGAAAAACTGTTTTTT. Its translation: CSTRQGPTNEKLFF. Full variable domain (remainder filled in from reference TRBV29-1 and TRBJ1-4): SAVISQKPSRDICQRGTSLTIQCQVDSQVTMMFWYRQQPGQSLTLIATANQGSEATYESGFVIDKFPISRPNLTFSTLTVSNMSPEDSSIYLCSTRQGPTNEKLFFGSGTQLSVL.

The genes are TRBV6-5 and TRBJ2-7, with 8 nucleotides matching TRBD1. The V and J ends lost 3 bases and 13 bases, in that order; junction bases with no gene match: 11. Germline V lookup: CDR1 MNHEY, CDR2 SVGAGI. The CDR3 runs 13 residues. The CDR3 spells CASSYRRAGQAYF. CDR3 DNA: TGTGCCAGCAGTTATCGTCGGGCGGGACAGGCCTACTTC.

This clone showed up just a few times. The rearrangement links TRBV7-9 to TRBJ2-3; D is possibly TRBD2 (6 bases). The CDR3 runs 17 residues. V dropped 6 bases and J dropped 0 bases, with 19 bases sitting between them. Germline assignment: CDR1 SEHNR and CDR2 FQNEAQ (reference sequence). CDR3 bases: TGTGCCAGCAGTACCTCCAGTGATGCGGGAAGCACAGATACGCAGTATTTT. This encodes CASSTSSDAGSTDTQYF.